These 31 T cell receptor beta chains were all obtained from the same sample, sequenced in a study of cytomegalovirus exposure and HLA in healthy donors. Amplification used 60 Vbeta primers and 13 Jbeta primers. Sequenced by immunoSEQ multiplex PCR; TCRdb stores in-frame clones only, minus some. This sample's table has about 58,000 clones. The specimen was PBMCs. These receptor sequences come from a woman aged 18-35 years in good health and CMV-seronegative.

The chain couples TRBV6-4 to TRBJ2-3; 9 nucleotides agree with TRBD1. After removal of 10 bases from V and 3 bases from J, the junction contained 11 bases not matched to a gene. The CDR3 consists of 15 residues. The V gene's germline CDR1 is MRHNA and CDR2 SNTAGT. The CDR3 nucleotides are TGTGCCACCTCGGAGGGGACAGGGTCGACAGATACGCAGTATTTT. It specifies CATSEGTGSTDTQYF.

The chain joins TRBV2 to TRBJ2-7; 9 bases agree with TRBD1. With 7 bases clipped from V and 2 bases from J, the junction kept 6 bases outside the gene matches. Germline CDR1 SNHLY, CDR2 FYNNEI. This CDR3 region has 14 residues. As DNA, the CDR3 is TGTGCCAGCATAGGACAGGGGCCAACCTACGAGCAGTACTTC. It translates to CASIGQGPTYEQYF. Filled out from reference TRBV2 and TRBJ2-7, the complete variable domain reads EPEVTQTPSHQVTQMGQEVILRCVPISNHLYFYWYRQILGQKVEFLVSFYNNEISEKSEIFDDQFSVERPDGSNFTLKIRSTKLEDSAMYFCASIGQGPTYEQYFGPGTRLTVT.

The CDR3 DNA reads as TGTGCCAGCAGCTTAACCTCTAAGGCCGGGGGGACTACAGATACGCAGTATTTT. Its translation is CASSLTSKAGGTTDTQYF. The V call is TRBV7-2, the J call TRBJ2-3, with 7 bases lining up with TRBD2. Germline V gene lookup returns CDR1 SGHTA and CDR2 FQGNSA. The length of the CDR3 is 18 residues. Unmatched junction bases numbered 14, after V lost 2 bases and J lost 3 bases.

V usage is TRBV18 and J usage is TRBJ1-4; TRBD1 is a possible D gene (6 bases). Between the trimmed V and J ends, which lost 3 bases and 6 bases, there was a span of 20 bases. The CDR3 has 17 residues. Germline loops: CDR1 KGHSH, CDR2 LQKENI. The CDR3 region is CASSPWGRQVYDEKLFF. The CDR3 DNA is TGTGCCAGCTCACCGTGGGGGCGGCAGGTTTATGATGAAAAACTGTTTTTT.

CDR3 nucleotides: TGTGCCAGCAGCACCTACACAGATACGCAGTATTTT. Protein sequence: CASSTYTDTQYF. This sequence joins TRBV13 and TRBJ2-3; D is ambiguous. This CDR3 region has 12 residues. Trimming pared 5 bases from V and 2 bases from J, leaving 5 bases between. The germline CDR1 and CDR2 sequences are PRHDT and FYEKMQ (reference sequence). Complete variable domain (other parts from reference TRBV13 and TRBJ2-3): AAGVIQSPRHLIKEKRETATLKCYPIPRHDTVYWYQQGPGQDPQFLISFYEKMQSDKGSIPDRFSAQQFSDYHSELNMSSLELGDSALYFCASSTYTDTQYFGPGTRLTVL.

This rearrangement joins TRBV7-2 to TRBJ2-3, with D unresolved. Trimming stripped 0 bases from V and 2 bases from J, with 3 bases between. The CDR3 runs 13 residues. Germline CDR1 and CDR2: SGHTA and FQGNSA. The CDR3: CASSLALTDTQYF. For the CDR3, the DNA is TGTGCCAGCAGCTTAGCTCTCACAGATACGCAGTATTTT.

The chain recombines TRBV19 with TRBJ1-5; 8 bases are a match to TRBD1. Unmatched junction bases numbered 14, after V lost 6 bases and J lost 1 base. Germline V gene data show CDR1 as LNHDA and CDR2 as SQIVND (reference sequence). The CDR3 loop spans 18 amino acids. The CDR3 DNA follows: TGTGCCAGTAGCAACATTGGGACCCAGGGGGCGAGCAATCAGCCCCAGCATTTT. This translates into CASSNIGTQGASNQPQHF.

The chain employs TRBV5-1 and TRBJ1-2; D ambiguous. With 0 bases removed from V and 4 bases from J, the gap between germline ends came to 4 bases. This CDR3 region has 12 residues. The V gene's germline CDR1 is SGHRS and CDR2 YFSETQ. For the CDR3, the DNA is TGCGCCAGCAGCTTGGTGAGCTATGGCTACACCTTC. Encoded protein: CASSLVSYGYTF. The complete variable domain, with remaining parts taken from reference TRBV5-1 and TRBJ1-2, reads KAGVTQTPRYLIKTRGQQVTLSCSPISGHRSVSWYQQTPGQGLQFLFEYFSETQRNKGNFPGRFSGRQFSNSRSEMNVSTLELGDSALYLCASSLVSYGYTFGSGTRLTVV.

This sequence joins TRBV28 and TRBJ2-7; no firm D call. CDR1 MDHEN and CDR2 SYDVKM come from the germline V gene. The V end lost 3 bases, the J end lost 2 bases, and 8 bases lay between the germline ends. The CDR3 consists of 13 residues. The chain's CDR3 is CASSFPRAYEQYF. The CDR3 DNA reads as TGTGCCAGCAGTTTTCCTAGAGCCTACGAGCAGTACTTC.

The CDR3 spells CASRGQGTNGDEQYF. CDR3 DNA: TGTGCCAGCAGGGGACAGGGAACCAACGGCGACGAGCAGTACTTC. The chain links TRBV6-5 to TRBJ2-7; TRBD1 aligns across 9 bases. This CDR3 region has 15 residues. Per the germline V gene, CDR1 is MNHEY and CDR2 is SVGAGI. V lost 6 bases, J lost 5 bases, and 11 bases stayed unmatched.

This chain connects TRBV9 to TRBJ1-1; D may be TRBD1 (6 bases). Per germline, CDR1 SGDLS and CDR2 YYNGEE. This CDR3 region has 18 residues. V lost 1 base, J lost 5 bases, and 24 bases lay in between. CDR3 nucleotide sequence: TGTGCCAGCAGCGTAACTTTACAGGGAGCCAGTGGGCCTACTGAAGCTTTCTTT. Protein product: CASSVTLQGASGPTEAFF. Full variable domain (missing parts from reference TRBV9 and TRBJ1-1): DSGVTQTPKHLITATGQRVTLRCSPRSGDLSVYWYQQSLDQGLQFLIQYYNGEERAKGNILERFSAQQFPDLHSELNLSSLELGDSALYFCASSVTLQGASGPTEAFFGQGTRLTVV.

The CDR3 spells CASSQRGFGYNSPLHF. CDR3 nucleotide sequence: TGCGCCAGCAGCCAACGGGGTTTTGGCTATAATTCACCCCTCCACTTT. The chain is built from TRBV4-1 and TRBJ1-6; D uncertain. The V end lost 2 bases, the J end lost 3 bases, and 11 bases lay between the germline ends. The CDR3 loop spans 16 amino acids. From germline, CDR1 is MGHRA and CDR2 YSYEKL.

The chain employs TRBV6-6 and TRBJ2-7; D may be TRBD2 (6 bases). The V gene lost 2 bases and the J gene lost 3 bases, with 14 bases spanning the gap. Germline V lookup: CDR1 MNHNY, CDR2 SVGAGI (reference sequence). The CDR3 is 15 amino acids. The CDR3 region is CASSYASGRNYEQYF. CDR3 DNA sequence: TGTGCCAGCAGTTACGCTTCCGGGAGAAACTACGAGCAGTACTTC.

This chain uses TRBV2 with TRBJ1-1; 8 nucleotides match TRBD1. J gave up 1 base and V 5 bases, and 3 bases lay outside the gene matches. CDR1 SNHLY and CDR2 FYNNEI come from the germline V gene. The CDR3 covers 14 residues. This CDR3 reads CASSLQGANTEAFF. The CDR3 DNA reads TGTGCCAGCAGTCTTCAGGGGGCGAACACTGAAGCTTTCTTT. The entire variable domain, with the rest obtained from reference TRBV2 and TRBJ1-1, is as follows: EPEVTQTPSHQVTQMGQEVILRCVPISNHLYFYWYRQILGQKVEFLVSFYNNEISEKSEIFDDQFSVERPDGSNFTLKIRSTKLEDSAMYFCASSLQGANTEAFFGQGTRLTVV.

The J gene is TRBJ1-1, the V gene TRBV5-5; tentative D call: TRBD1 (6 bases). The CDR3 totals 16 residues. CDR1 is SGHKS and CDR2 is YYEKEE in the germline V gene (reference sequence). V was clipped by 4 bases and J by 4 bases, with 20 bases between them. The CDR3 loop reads CASSPAGRQASTEAFF. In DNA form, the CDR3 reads TGTGCCAGCAGCCCGGCAGGGCGACAGGCAAGCACTGAAGCTTTCTTT. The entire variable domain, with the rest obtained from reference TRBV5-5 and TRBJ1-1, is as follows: DAGVTQSPTHLIKTRGQQVTLRCSPISGHKSVSWYQQVLGQGPQFIFQYYEKEERGRGNFPDRFSARQFPNYSSELNVNALLLGDSALYLCASSPAGRQASTEAFFGQGTRLTVV.

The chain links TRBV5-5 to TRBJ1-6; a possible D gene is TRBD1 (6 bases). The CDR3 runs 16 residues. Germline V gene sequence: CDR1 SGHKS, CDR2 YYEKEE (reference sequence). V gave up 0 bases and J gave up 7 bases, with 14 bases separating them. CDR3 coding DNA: TGTGCCAGCAGCTTGGGATCGGACAGCGGAAATTCACCCCTCCACTTT. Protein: CASSLGSDSGNSPLHF.

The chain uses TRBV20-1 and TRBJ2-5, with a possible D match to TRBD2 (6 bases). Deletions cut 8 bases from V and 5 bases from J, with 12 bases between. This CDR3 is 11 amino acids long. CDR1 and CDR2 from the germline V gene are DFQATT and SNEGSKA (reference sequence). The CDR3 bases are TGCAGTTTGGCGGGGAGCGAGACCCAGTACTTC. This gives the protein CSLAGSETQYF.

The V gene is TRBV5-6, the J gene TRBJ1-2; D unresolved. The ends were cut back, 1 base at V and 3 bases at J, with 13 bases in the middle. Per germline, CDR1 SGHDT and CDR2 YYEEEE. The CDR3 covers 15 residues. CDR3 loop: CASSLRRRIDYGYTF. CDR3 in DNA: TGTGCCAGCAGCTTGCGGCGGCGCATTGACTATGGCTACACCTTC.

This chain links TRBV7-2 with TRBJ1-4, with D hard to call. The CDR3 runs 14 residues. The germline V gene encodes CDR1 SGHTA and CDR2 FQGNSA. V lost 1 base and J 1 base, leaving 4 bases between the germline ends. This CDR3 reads CASSLVGTNEKLFF. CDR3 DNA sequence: TGTGCCAGCAGCTTAGTCGGAACTAATGAAAAACTGTTTTTT. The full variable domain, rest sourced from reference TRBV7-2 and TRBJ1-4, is GAGVSQSPSNKVTEKGKDVELRCDPISGHTALYWYRQSLGQGLEFLIYFQGNSAPDKSGLPSDRFSAERTGGSVSTLTIQRTQQEDSAVYLCASSLVGTNEKLFFGSGTQLSVL.

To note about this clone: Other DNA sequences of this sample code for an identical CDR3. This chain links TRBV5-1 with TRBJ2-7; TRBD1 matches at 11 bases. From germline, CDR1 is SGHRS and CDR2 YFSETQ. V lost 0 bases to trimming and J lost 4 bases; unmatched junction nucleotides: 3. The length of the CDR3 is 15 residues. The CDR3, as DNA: TGCGCCAGCAGCTTGGGGGGGACAGGGGGATACGAGCAGTACTTC. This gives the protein CASSLGGTGGYEQYF.

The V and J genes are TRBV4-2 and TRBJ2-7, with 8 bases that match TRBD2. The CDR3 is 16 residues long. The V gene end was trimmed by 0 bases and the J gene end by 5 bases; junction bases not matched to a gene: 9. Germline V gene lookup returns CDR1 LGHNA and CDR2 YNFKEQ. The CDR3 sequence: CASSQDRGAGVDEQYF. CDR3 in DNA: TGTGCCAGCAGCCAAGATCGGGGAGCGGGAGTTGACGAGCAGTACTTC.

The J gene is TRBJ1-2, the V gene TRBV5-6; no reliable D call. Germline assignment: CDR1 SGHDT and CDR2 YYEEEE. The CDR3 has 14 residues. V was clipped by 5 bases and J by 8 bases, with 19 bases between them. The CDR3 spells CASRLERPGKGYTF. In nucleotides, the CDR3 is TGTGCCAGCAGGCTGGAGCGGCCCGGGAAAGGCTACACCTTC. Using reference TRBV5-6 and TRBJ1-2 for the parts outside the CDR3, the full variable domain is DAGVTQSPTHLIKTRGQQVTLRCSPKSGHDTVSWYQQALGQGPQFIFQYYEEEERQRGNFPDRFSGHQFPNYSSELNVNALLLGDSALYLCASRLERPGKGYTFGSGTRLTVV.

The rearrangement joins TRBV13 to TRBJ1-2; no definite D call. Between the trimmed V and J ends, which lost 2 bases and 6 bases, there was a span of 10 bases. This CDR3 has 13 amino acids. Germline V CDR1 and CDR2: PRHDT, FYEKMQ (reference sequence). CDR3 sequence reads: CASSLLGFHGYTF. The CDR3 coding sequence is TGTGCCAGCAGCTTACTAGGATTCCATGGCTACACCTTC.

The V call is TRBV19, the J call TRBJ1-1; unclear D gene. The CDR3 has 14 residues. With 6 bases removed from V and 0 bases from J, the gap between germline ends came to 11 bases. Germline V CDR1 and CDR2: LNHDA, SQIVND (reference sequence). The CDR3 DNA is TGTGCCAGTAGAACACGCGGCGTGAACACTGAAGCTTTCTTT. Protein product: CASRTRGVNTEAFF.

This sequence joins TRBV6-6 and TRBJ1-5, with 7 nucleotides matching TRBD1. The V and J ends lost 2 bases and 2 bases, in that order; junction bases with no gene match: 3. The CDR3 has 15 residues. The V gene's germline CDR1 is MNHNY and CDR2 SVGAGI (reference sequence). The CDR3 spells CASSYQTGGNQPQHF. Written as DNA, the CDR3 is TGTGCCAGCAGTTACCAAACAGGGGGCAATCAGCCCCAGCATTTT.

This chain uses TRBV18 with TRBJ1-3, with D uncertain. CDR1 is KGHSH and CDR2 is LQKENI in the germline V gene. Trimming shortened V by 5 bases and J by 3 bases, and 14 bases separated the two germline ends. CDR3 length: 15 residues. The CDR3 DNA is TGTGCCAGCTCATCGTCACGAGGGAATGGAAACACCATATATTTT. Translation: CASSSSRGNGNTIYF.

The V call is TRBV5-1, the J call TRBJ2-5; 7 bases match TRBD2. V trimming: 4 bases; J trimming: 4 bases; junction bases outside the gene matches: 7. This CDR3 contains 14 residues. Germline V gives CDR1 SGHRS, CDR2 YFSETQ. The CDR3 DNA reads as TGCGCCAGCAGCGCTACTAGCGCTCGAGAGACCCAGTACTTC. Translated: CASSATSARETQYF.

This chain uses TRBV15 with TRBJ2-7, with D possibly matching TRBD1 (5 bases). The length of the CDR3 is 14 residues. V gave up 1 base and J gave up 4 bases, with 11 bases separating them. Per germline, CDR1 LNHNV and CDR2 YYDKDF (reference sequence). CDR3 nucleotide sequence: TGTGCCACCAGCAGAGTGGCCAGGGCATACGAGCAGTACTTC. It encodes CATSRVARAYEQYF.

CDR3 sequence: CATSREQGKGYTF. Here the CDR3 DNA reads TGTGCCACCAGCAGAGAACAGGGGAAAGGCTACACCTTC. The chain uses TRBV15 and TRBJ1-2; the match to TRBD1 covers 7 bases. CDR1 and CDR2 from the germline V gene are LNHNV and YYDKDF (reference sequence). With V trimmed by 0 bases and J by 8 bases, 3 bases remained unmatched. This CDR3 comprises 13 residues.

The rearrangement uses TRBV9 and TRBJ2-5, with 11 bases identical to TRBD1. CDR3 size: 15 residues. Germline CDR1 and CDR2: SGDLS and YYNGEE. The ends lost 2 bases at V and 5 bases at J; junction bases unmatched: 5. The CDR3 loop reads CASSVGQGVAETQYF. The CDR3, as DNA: TGTGCCAGCAGCGTGGGACAGGGGGTAGCGGAGACCCAGTACTTC.

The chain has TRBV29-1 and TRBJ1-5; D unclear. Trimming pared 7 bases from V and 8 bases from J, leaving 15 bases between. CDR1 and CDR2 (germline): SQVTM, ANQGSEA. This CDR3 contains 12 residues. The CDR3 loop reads CSAGSGGEPQHF. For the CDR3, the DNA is TGCAGCGCTGGGTCCGGAGGAGAGCCCCAGCATTTT. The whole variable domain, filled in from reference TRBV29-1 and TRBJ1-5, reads SAVISQKPSRDICQRGTSLTIQCQVDSQVTMMFWYRQQPGQSLTLIATANQGSEATYESGFVIDKFPISRPNLTFSTLTVSNMSPEDSSIYLCSAGSGGEPQHFGDGTRLSIL.